This TCR beta chain was found in a study of blood T cells in healthy people across ages. Notes on the study in general: Possibly, changes in expanded clonotypes were confounded because donor CMV status was unknown.

Primed by a sample-barcoded 5' primer and a J-beta primer mix, a second PCR proceeded for 7 to 11 cycles. A 12-random-nucleotide template-switch adaptor tagged each cDNA molecule. TCRdb re-called the 5' RACE reads with MiXCR, one entry per CDR3 protein. The repertoire holds around 1,500,000 distinct CDR3 sequences, roughly 27% seen once, with around 7.7% in the top ten. The CDR3 runs 13 residues. With 9 bases removed from V and 2 bases from J, the gap between germline ends came to 13 bases. Remarks on this clonotype: Its antigen is unknown.

This chain connects TRBV12-3 or TRBV12-4 to TRBJ1-1, with D possibly matching TRBD1 (6 bases). The receptor's source is a woman aged 30 to 39 in good health. Input material: blood. CDR3 DNA: TGTGCCAGTTTACAGGGATATAACACTGAAGCTTTCTTT. Translation gives CASLQGYNTEAFF.